This is a list of T cell receptor beta chains from one sample in a study of blood T cells in healthy people across ages. One entry per CDR3 protein results from TCRdb running MiXCR on the 5' RACE reads. The sample contains about 580,000 distinct CDR3 sequences, under 55% of which appear only once. The sample consisted of blood. Receptors were obtained from an elderly man in good health. CDR3s include the opening cysteine and the closing phenylalanine or tryptophan. A D gene is named only where the DNA matches it firmly. Size is omitted from some rows. Given values are once, few, many or a class for expanded clones.

V	J	size	D	CDR3	DNA
TRBV15	TRBJ2-7	few	.	CATSRDLGYEQYF	TGTGCCACCAGCAGAGATCTTGGGTACGAGCAGTACTTC
TRBV20-1	TRBJ1-4	.	.	CSARKAGGRFGEKLFF	TGCAGTGCTAGAAAAGCAGGAGGCCGGTTCGGTGAAAAACTGTTTTTT
TRBV7-2	TRBJ2-1	.	TRBD2	CASSSRTSRNEQFF	TGTGCCAGCAGCTCCAGGACTAGCCGGAATGAGCAGTTCTTC
TRBV3-1	TRBJ2-4	.	TRBD1	CASSQGQGMDIQYF	TGTGCCAGCAGCCAAGGACAGGGTATGGACATTCAGTACTTC
TRBV7-2	TRBJ2-2	.	TRBD2	CASSLDRLATTGELFF	TGTGCCAGCAGCTTAGATAGACTAGCGACCACCGGGGAGCTGTTTTTT
TRBV7-2	TRBJ2-1	.	.	CASSPASTSGYGQFF	TGTGCCAGCAGCCCCGCGTCTACGTCGGGGTATGGGCAGTTCTTC
TRBV29-1	TRBJ2-7	few	.	CSASGTNYEQYF	TGCAGCGCTTCCGGGACAAACTACGAGCAGTACTTC
TRBV4-3	TRBJ2-5	.	.	CASSHQRLSDEQYF	TGCGCCAGTAGCCACCAGCGTCTGTCCGATGAGCAGTACTTC
TRBV20-1	TRBJ2-3	once	TRBD2	CKGGTSGGTDTQYF	TGCAAGGGGGGGACTAGCGGGGGCACAGATACGCAGTATTTT
TRBV4-3	TRBJ2-7	many	.	CASSQETRLSEQYF	TGCGCCAGCAGCCAAGAGACTAGGTTAAGCGAGCAGTACTTC
TRBV12-3/TRBV12-4	TRBJ2-7	.	TRBD2	CASSPLGGGYEQYF	TGTGCCAGCAGTCCCCTTGGGGGGGGCTACGAGCAGTACTTC
TRBV2	TRBJ1-2	.	.	CASHRDIDYGYTF	TGTGCCAGCCACAGGGATATAGACTATGGCTACACCTTC
TRBV27	TRBJ2-5	.	.	CASSSTPLRAKETQYF	TGTGCCAGCAGTTCCACCCCCCTTCGGGCAAAAGAGACCCAGTACTTC
TRBV12-3/TRBV12-4	TRBJ2-1	many	.	CASSPEGDYLYNEQFF	TGTGCCAGCAGTCCAGAGGGGGACTACCTCTACAATGAGCAGTTCTTC
TRBV5-1	TRBJ2-3	.	.	CASSLGFGKDTQYF	TGCGCCAGCAGCTTGGGATTTGGTAAAGATACGCAGTATTTT
TRBV28	TRBJ2-1	.	TRBD2	CASSPGGGPGNEQFF	TGTGCCAGCAGCCCCGGGGGAGGGCCGGGGAATGAGCAGTTCTTC
TRBV20-1	TRBJ2-5	.	.	CSARVPGPTDNEQYF	TGCAGTGCTAGGGTTCCGGGCCCCACTGACAATGAGCAGTACTTC
TRBV6-5	TRBJ2-1	.	.	CASRVASGSPLEQFF	TGTGCCAGCAGGGTCGCCAGCGGCAGTCCCCTTGAGCAGTTCTTC
TRBV24-1	TRBJ1-2	.	TRBD1	CATTYHGQGDGYTF	TGTGCCACGACATATCACGGACAGGGCGATGGCTACACCTTC
TRBV20-1	TRBJ1-5	.	.	CSALSVVQEPQHF	TGCAGTGCTCTCTCGGTCGTCCAGGAACCCCAGCATTTT
TRBV20-1	TRBJ1-4	.	TRBD1	CSAYTGGVTNEKLFF	TGCAGTGCTTATACAGGGGGCGTAACTAATGAAAAACTGTTTTTT
TRBV20-1	TRBJ2-3	.	.	CSAPRGSDTQYF	TGCAGTGCCCCGAGGGGCTCAGATACGCAGTATTTT
TRBV7-2	TRBJ1-1	.	.	CASRVTTEAFF	TGTGCCAGCCGGGTAACGACTGAAGCTTTCTTT
TRBV12-3/TRBV12-4	TRBJ2-3	.	TRBD2	CASTSGTRGGTDTQYF	TGTGCCAGCACCTCCGGGACTAGAGGTGGCACAGATACGCAGTATTTT
TRBV20-1	TRBJ2-1	.	.	CSARARGWNNRGNEQFF	TGCAGTGCTAGAGCCCGAGGATGGAACAACCGGGGGAATGAGCAGTTCTTC
TRBV2	TRBJ2-5	.	.	CASSRFPGVQETQYF	TGTGCCAGCAGTAGGTTTCCAGGGGTCCAAGAGACCCAGTACTTC
TRBV6-6	TRBJ1-5	.	TRBD1	CASSGGTGEFQPQHF	TGTGCCAGCAGTGGTGGGACAGGGGAATTTCAGCCCCAGCATTTT
TRBV20-1	TRBJ2-7	few	.	CSAMVLTEYEQYF	TGCAGTGCTATGGTATTGACAGAGTACGAGCAGTACTTC
TRBV27	TRBJ2-5	.	.	CASSPQNQETQYF	TGTGCCAGCAGCCCACAGAACCAAGAGACCCAGTACTTC
TRBV20-1	TRBJ2-4	.	.	CSARKRLAKNIQYF	TGCAGTGCTAGAAAGCGGCTAGCCAAAAACATTCAGTACTTC
TRBV15	TRBJ2-7	few	.	CATSRDFSYEQYF	TGTGCCACCAGCAGAGATTTTAGTTACGAGCAGTACTTC